Described below is a single TCR beta chain sequence and its context. Its antigen is as yet unknown. Trimming took 7 bases from V and 2 from J, leaving 9 bases between them. The CDR3 covers 13 residues. Per germline, CDR1 MNHEY and CDR2 SVGEGT. These data come from a study of naive and memory T cell subsets. From the second PCR step, alpha and beta chains were amplified apart. Cells stained for CD3, CD4, CD8, CD45RA and CD27 were sorted into four subsets. The study, taken as a whole, reports: Expression changes during T cell differentiation may affect RNA-based TCR counts.

The beta constant-region primer was an equimolar mix of two oligonucleotides covering TRBC1 and TRBC2. Ligated cDNA was amplified by four rounds of PCR with nested alpha and beta constant-region primers and SP2. The cDNA 3' end received a ligated single-stranded oligonucleotide carrying the SP2 primer and a 12-nucleotide UMI. TCRdb reprocessed the UMI-ligation and nested PCR reads with MiXCR, giving one entry per CDR3 protein. The sample holds 95,000 to 150,000 distinct CDR3 sequences, 35% to 40% seen once. Sequenced sample: central memory CD4+ T cells from blood. The chain is built from TRBV6-2 or TRBV6-3 and TRBJ1-5; D call uncertain. The TCR was taken from a human donor in good health. The CDR3 DNA follows: TGTGCCAGCACCCCTTTCGGCAATCAGCCCCAGCATTTT. This translates into CASTPFGNQPQHF.